Below are 9 T cell receptor beta chains sequenced from a single sample in a study of cytomegalovirus exposure and HLA in healthy donors. Primers: 60 Vbeta forward and 13 Jbeta reverse. Sequencing was performed with immunoSEQ multiplex PCR; in TCRdb, only in-frame clones are kept and a portion is missing. The table lists nearly 110,000 clones, about 71% of them singletons. Material: PBMCs. These receptors were obtained from a boy aged 10-17 years in good health and CMV-seronegative.

This clone was observed a few times. The V call is TRBV7-9, the J call TRBJ1-2; D is perhaps TRBD1 (5 bases). Germline V gives CDR1 SEHNR, CDR2 FQNEAQ (reference sequence). This CDR3 spans 12 amino acids. The V and J ends lost 3 bases and 4 bases respectively, with 6 bases between them. CDR3 sequence reads: CASSLDTYGYTF. CDR3 nucleotide sequence: TGTGCCAGCAGCTTGGACACCTATGGCTACACCTTC.

The chain has TRBV5-8 and TRBJ2-5, with 9 bases aligning to TRBD1. After removal of 5 bases from V and 5 bases from J, the junction contained 10 bases not matched to a gene. Germline V CDR1 and CDR2: SGHTS, YDEGEE. The CDR3 consists of 15 residues. As DNA, the CDR3 is TGTGCCAGCAGGTCAGGGACAGGGTGGAGGGAGACCCAGTACTTC. Its translation: CASRSGTGWRETQYF.

The chain uses TRBV29-1 and TRBJ1-1; 8 bases line up with TRBD1. The germline gives CDR1 SQVTM, CDR2 ANQGSEA. Trimming took 6 bases from V and 7 from J; bases not matched to a gene: 13. This CDR3 comprises 14 residues. The CDR3 region is CSVRQGRGGGEAFF. CDR3 DNA sequence: TGCAGCGTCCGACAGGGGAGGGGAGGAGGTGAAGCTTTCTTT.

This chain uses TRBV9 with TRBJ2-2; a possible D gene is TRBD1 (6 bases). The V end was cut by 4 bases, the J end by 0 bases, with 13 bases between. The CDR3 is made up of 16 amino acids. Germline V gene data show CDR1 as SGDLS and CDR2 as YYNGEE. This CDR3 is CASSPWGTSNTGELFF. The CDR3 nucleotides are TGTGCCAGCAGCCCCTGGGGGACATCGAACACCGGGGAGCTGTTTTTT.

The chain uses TRBV6-5 and TRBJ1-3; no clear D. V gave up 0 bases and J gave up 0 bases, with 9 bases separating them. This CDR3 has 16 amino acids. CDR1 is MNHEY, CDR2 SVGAGI, per germline. CDR3 sequence: CASSYSGSRSGNTIYF. The CDR3 coding sequence is TGTGCCAGCAGTTACTCTGGCTCCCGCTCTGGAAACACCATATATTTT.

J is TRBJ1-2 and V is TRBV28, with D tentatively TRBD1 (6 bases). Germline V lookup: CDR1 MDHEN, CDR2 SYDVKM. This CDR3 contains 11 residues. Trimming removed 8 bases at V and 8 bases at J, with 12 bases between. CDR3 sequence: CASGGAKGYTF. CDR3 in DNA: TGTGCCAGCGGGGGGGCTAAAGGCTACACCTTC.

The CDR3 DNA reads as TGCGCCAGCAGCTTGGCGGGGGACAGGGGTGTGGGCGAGCAGTACTTC. Protein product: CASSLAGDRGVGEQYF. This rearrangement joins TRBV5-1 to TRBJ2-7; 10 bases agree with TRBD1. Germline V lookup: CDR1 SGHRS, CDR2 YFSETQ. With 0 bases clipped from V and 6 bases from J, the junction kept 9 bases outside the gene matches. This CDR3 spans 16 amino acids. Combining the CDR3 with reference TRBV5-1 and TRBJ2-7 gives the whole variable domain KAGVTQTPRYLIKTRGQQVTLSCSPISGHRSVSWYQQTPGQGLQFLFEYFSETQRNKGNFPGRFSGRQFSNSRSEMNVSTLELGDSALYLCASSLAGDRGVGEQYFGPGTRLTVT.

This clone was found a few times. J is TRBJ2-7 and V is TRBV29-1; a possible D gene is TRBD2 (6 bases). The germline V and J ends were trimmed by 7 bases and 4 bases, with 17 bases remaining between them. This CDR3 contains 13 residues. CDR1 is SQVTM and CDR2 is ANQGSEA in the germline V gene. CDR3 in amino acids: CSARVRDIYEQYF. CDR3 bases: TGCAGCGCCCGAGTGCGGGATATATACGAGCAGTACTTC.

The chain employs TRBV7-2 and TRBJ2-3, with D hard to call. Trimming removed 3 bases at V and 2 bases at J, with 9 bases between. Germline CDR1 SGHTA, CDR2 FQGNSA. The CDR3 loop spans 14 amino acids. DNA for the CDR3: TGTGCCAGCAGCTTCCCTCCTTTCACAGATACGCAGTATTTT. This encodes CASSFPPFTDTQYF.